The 13 T cell receptor beta chains in this list originate from one sample, sequenced in a study of CD8 T cells in Susac syndrome. Random-hexamer reverse transcription was applied to about 0.5 to 1 ug RNA. One entry per CDR3 protein results from TCRdb running MiXCR on the immunoSEQ multiplex PCR reads. The sample carries more than 150,000 distinct CDR3 sequences, roughly 94% recorded once. Sample: CD8+ T cells from PBMCs. The receptors were sampled from a human donor with Susac syndrome.

The chain couples TRBV18 to TRBJ1-5; D is uncertain. V was shortened by 3 bases and J by 0 bases, with 6 bases between the two germline ends. Germline assignment: CDR1 KGHSH and CDR2 LQKENI. The CDR3 contains 14 residues. The CDR3 sequence: CASSPESSNQPQHF. CDR3 DNA sequence: TGTGCCAGCTCACCGGAAAGTAGCAATCAGCCCCAGCATTTT. The full variable domain, its missing parts supplied by reference TRBV18 and TRBJ1-5, is NAGVMQNPRHLVRRRGQEARLRCSPMKGHSHVYWYRQLPEEGLKFMVYLQKENIIDESGMPKERFSAEFPKEGPSILRIQQVVRGDSAAYFCASSPESSNQPQHFGDGTRLSIL.

The chain joins TRBV5-1 to TRBJ2-1; no firm D call. The germline V and J ends were trimmed by 1 base and 4 bases, with 12 bases remaining between them. The CDR3 sequence is 15 residues long. CDR1 is SGHRS and CDR2 is YFSETQ in the germline V gene. The CDR3 bases are TGCGCCAGCAGCTTGTCTATGTCCGTATACAATGAGCAGTTCTTC. The encoded protein is CASSLSMSVYNEQFF.

The chain employs TRBV6-5 and TRBJ1-2, with D tentatively TRBD1 (6 bases). This CDR3 contains 14 residues. Trimming stripped 3 bases from V and 5 bases from J, with 13 bases between. Germline CDR1 is MNHEY and CDR2 is SVGAGI. DNA for the CDR3: TGTGCCAGCAGTTATGGACAGACCACGTATGGCTACACCTTC. This codes for CASSYGQTTYGYTF.

The chain couples TRBV7-9 to TRBJ1-3, with 7 bases fitting TRBD1. The junction had 7 bases not matched to a gene; V was cut back by 5 bases and J by 0 bases. The CDR3 is made up of 16 amino acids. Germline V lookup: CDR1 SEHNR, CDR2 FQNEAQ (reference sequence). The CDR3 DNA follows: TGTGCCAGCAGCGAAGGACAGGTCCTCTCTGGAAACACCATATATTTT. Translated, it gives CASSEGQVLSGNTIYF.

This rearrangement joins TRBV20-1 to TRBJ2-7; 10 nucleotides align to TRBD2. V lost 2 bases, J lost 4 bases, and 5 bases stayed unmatched. Germline CDR1 is DFQATT and CDR2 is SNEGSKA (reference sequence). This CDR3 has 14 amino acids. CDR3 sequence (DNA): TGCAGTGCTAGACCTAGCGGGAGTGAGTACGAGCAGTACTTC. Amino acids: CSARPSGSEYEQYF.

The J gene is TRBJ2-3, the V gene TRBV18, with unresolved D. V was trimmed by 7 bases and J by 7 bases, leaving 27 bases between them. This CDR3 contains 17 residues. Germline V gives CDR1 KGHSH, CDR2 LQKENI. The CDR3 sequence is CASCGRLLDPLRNTQYF. CDR3 bases: TGTGCCAGCTGCGGCCGTTTACTCGACCCCCTTCGAAATACGCAGTATTTT.

CDR3 protein: CASSNTDRPGANVLTF. The CDR3 DNA follows: TGTGCCAGCAGCAACACTGACAGGCCCGGGGCCAACGTCCTGACTTTC. The rearrangement links TRBV7-9 to TRBJ2-6, with D possibly TRBD1 on 6 matching bases. Per the germline V gene, CDR1 is SEHNR and CDR2 is FQNEAQ (reference sequence). V was shortened by 5 bases and J by 4 bases, with 15 bases between the two germline ends. This CDR3 is 16 amino acids long. Full variable domain (missing parts from reference TRBV7-9 and TRBJ2-6): DTGVSQNPRHKITKRGQNVTFRCDPISEHNRLYWYRQTLGQGPEFLTYFQNEAQLEKSRLLSDRFSAERPKGSFSTLEIQRTEQGDSAMYLCASSNTDRPGANVLTFGAGSRLTVL.

The chain uses TRBV5-1 and TRBJ2-3; D unresolved. The ends were cut back, 0 bases at V and 3 bases at J, with 14 bases in the middle. CDR3 length equals 16 residues. Germline loops: CDR1 SGHRS, CDR2 YFSETQ. CDR3 DNA: TGCGCCAGCAGCTTGGCCCAGTCTAGTGTTACAGATACGCAGTATTTT. As protein: CASSLAQSSVTDTQYF.

The CDR3 is CASRLPGANNEQFF. Here the CDR3 DNA reads TGCGCCAGCAGGTTACCGGGAGCCAACAATGAGCAGTTCTTC. V is TRBV4-1 and J is TRBJ2-1; D is perhaps TRBD2 (6 bases). Germline V gene lookup returns CDR1 MGHRA and CDR2 YSYEKL. The V end lost 6 bases, the J end lost 5 bases, and 14 bases lay between the germline ends. This CDR3 region has 14 residues.

This chain links TRBV20-1 with TRBJ2-2; either TRBD1 or TRBD2 may fit D (5 bases each). V lost 3 bases to trimming and J lost 4 bases, with 15 bases between them. Germline CDR1 is DFQATT and CDR2 is SNEGSKA (reference sequence). The CDR3 length is 15 residues. CDR3 loop: CSASGPGLPTGELFF. CDR3 in DNA: TGCAGTGCTAGTGGCCCGGGGCTTCCCACCGGGGAGCTGTTTTTT.

The table lists this clonotype with a count of one. V usage is TRBV7-9 and J usage is TRBJ2-7; 8 positions match TRBD2. The CDR3 is 14 amino acids. Trimming took 6 bases from V and 3 from J; bases not matched to a gene: 7. Germline V lookup: CDR1 SEHNR, CDR2 FQNEAQ (reference sequence). The CDR3, as DNA: TGTGCCAGCAGTGGCGGGAGGATGGTCTACGAGCAGTACTTC. It yields the protein CASSGGRMVYEQYF.

The genes are TRBV27 and TRBJ2-7, with 7 bases lining up with TRBD1. The germline CDR1 and CDR2 sequences are MNHEY and SMNVEV (reference sequence). The CDR3 extends over 16 amino acids. Trimming cost V 8 bases and J 1 base; bases outside gene matches: 14. CDR3 in amino acids: CASASTPGQRSYEQYF. CDR3 nucleotide sequence: TGTGCCAGCGCCTCAACCCCGGGACAGAGATCCTACGAGCAGTACTTC.

The chain employs TRBV7-8 and TRBJ2-2; the match to TRBD2 covers 7 bases. V shed 5 bases, J shed 3 bases, and the junction held 6 bases outside the gene matches. The CDR3 is made up of 15 amino acids. Per the germline V gene, CDR1 is SGHVS and CDR2 is FQNEAQ. The CDR3 protein is CASSPTSAYTGELFF. The CDR3 DNA reads as TGTGCCAGCAGCCCCACTAGCGCGTACACCGGGGAGCTGTTTTTT.